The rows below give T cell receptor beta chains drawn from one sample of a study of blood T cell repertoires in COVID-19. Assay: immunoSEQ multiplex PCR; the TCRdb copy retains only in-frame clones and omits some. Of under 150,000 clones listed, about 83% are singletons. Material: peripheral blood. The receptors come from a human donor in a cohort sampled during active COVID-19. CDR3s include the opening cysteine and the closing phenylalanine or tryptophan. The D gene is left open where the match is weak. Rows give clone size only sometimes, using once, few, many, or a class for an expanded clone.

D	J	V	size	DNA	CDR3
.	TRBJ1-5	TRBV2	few	TGTGCCAGCAGTGCAGGGTACAATCAGCCCCAGCATTTT	CASSAGYNQPQHF
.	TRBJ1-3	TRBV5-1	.	TGCGCCAGCAGCTTCGGACATATACTTTCTTCTGGAAACACCATATATTTT	CASSFGHILSSGNTIYF
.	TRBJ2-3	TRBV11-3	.	TGTGCCAGCAGCTTAGGGGCCCTGGGGGGAGCAGATACGCAGTATTTT	CASSLGALGGADTQYF
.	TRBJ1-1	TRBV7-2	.	TGTGCCAGCAGCCGCCCAGGGTGGCCAGGGAACACTGAAGCTTTCTTT	CASSRPGWPGNTEAFF
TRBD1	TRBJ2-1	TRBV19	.	TGTGCCAGTACCCAGAGGGGACAGGGGTACAATGAGCAGTTCTTC	CASTQRGQGYNEQFF
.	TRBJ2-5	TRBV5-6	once	TGTGCCAGCAGCCAGAGGGGGGGCAGTGAGACCCAGTACTTC	CASSQRGGSETQYF
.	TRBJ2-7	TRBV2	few	TGTGCCAGCAGGGGCCCTCCAAGGGGGACCTCCTACGAGCAGTACTTC	CASRGPPRGTSYEQYF
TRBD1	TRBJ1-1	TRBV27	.	TGTGCCAGCAGTCTCAGGGGGCGGAACACTGAAGCTTTCTTT	CASSLRGRNTEAFF
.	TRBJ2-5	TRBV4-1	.	TGCGCCAGCAGCTACCAGGGGATGGGAGAGACCCAGTACTTC	CASSYQGMGETQYF
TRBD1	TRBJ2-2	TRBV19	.	TGTGCCAGTAATGACAGGGGGCGGGTCACCGGGGAGCTGTTTTTT	CASNDRGRVTGELFF
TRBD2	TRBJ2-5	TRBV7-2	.	TGTGCCAGCAGCGCCTCGACTAGCGGGGGGGCCGGAGAGACCCAGTACTTC	CASSASTSGGAGETQYF